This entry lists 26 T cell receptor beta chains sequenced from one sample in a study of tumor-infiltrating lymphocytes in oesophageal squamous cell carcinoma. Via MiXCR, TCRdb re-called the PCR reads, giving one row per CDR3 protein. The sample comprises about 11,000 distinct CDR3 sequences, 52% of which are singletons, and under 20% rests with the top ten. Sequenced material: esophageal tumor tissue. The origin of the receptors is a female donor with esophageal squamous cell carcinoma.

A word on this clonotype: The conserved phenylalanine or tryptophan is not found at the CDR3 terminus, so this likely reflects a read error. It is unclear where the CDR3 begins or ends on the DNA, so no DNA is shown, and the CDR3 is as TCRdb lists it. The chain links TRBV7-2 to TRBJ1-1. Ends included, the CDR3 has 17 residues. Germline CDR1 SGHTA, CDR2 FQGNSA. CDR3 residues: CASSTRLAGFWSSSSVR.

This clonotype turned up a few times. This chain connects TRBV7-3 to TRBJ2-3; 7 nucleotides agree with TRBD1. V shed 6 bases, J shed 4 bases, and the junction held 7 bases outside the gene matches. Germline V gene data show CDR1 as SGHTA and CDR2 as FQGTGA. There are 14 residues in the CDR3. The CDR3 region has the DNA TGTGCCAGCAGTTCCGGACAGGTTGCAGATACGCAGTATTTT. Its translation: CASSSGQVADTQYF.

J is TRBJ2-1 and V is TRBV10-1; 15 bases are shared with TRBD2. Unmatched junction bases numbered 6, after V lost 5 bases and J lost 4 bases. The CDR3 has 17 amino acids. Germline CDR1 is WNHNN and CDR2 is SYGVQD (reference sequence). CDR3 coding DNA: TGCGCCAGCAGTTCCGGACTAGCGGGGGGGCTATACAATGAGCAGTTCTTC. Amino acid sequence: CASSSGLAGGLYNEQFF.

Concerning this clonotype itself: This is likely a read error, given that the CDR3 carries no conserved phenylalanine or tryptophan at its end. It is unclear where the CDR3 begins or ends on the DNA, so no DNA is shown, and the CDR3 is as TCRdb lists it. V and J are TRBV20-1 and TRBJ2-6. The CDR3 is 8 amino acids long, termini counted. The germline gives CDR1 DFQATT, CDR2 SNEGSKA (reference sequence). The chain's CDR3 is CSAKRLVG.

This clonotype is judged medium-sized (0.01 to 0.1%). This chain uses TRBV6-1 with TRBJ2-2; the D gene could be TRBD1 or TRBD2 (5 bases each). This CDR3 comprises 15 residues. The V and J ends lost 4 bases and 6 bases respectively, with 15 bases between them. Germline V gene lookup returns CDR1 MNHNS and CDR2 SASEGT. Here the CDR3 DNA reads TGTGCCAGCAGTGTCCGGGACCCCCGTTCCGGGGAGCTGTTTTTT. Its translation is CASSVRDPRSGELFF.

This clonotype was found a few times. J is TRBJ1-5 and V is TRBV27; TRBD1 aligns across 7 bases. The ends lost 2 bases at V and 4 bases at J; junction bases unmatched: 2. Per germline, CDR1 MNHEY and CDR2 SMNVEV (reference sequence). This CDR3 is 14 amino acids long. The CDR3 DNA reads TGTGCCAGCAGTTTAAGACAGGGTAATCAGCCCCAGCATTTT. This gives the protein CASSLRQGNQPQHF.

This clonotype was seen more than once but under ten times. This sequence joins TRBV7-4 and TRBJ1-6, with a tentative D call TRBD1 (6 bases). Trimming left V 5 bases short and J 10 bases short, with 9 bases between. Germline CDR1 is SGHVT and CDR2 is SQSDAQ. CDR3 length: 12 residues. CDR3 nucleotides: TGTGCCAGCAGCCCAGGGGACTCACCCCTCCACTTT. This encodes CASSPGDSPLHF.

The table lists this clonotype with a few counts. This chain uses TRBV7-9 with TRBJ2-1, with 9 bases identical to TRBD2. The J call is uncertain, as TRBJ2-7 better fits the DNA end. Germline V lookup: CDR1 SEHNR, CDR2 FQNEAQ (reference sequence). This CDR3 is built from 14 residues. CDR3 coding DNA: TGTGCCAGCAGTCCGGGACTAGCCGATCCCGAGCAGTACTTC. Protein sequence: CASSPGLADPEQYF.

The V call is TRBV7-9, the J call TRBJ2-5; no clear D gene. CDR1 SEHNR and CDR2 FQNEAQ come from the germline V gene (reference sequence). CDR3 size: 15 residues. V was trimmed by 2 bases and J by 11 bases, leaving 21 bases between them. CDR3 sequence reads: CASSLNLGRSNEQYF. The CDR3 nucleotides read TGTGCCAGCAGCTTAAACCTTGGACGAAGCAATGAGCAGTACTTC. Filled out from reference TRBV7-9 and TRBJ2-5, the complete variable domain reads DTGVSQNPRHKITKRGQNVTFRCDPISEHNRLYWYRQTLGQGPEFLTYFQNEAQLEKSRLLSDRFSAERPKGSFSTLEIQRTEQGDSAMYLCASSLNLGRSNEQYFGPGTRLLVL.

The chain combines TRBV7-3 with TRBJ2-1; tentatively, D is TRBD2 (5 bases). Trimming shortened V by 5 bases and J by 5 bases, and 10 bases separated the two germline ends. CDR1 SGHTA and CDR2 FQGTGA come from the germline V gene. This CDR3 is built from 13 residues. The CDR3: CASSQGSHNEQFF. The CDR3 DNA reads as TGTGCCAGCAGCCAAGGGAGCCACAATGAGCAGTTCTTC.

The CDR3 DNA is TGTGCCAGCACCCTCTGGCGGGGGGGCGGGGAGACCCAGTACTTC. Translating it yields CASTLWRGGGETQYF. This chain connects TRBV5-4 to TRBJ2-3, with TRBD2 matching over 9 bases. The J call could be wrong; TRBJ2-5 is a better fit for the DNA end. Germline V gives CDR1 SGHNT, CDR2 YYREEE (reference sequence). CDR3 length: 15 residues.

CDR3 residues: CASSGGNQETQYF. The CDR3 DNA sequence: TGTGCCAGCAGTGGGGGAAATCAAGAGACCCAGTACTTC. The rearrangement joins TRBV6-1 to TRBJ2-5; D uncertain. Germline CDR1 reads MNHNS; CDR2 reads SASEGT. V was shortened by 4 bases and J by 2 bases, with 8 bases between the two germline ends. The CDR3 is 13 amino acids.

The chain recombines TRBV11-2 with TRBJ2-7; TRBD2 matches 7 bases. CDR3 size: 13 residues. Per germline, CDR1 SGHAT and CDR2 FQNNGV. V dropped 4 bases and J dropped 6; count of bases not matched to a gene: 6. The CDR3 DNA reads TGTGCCAGCAGCTCAAGGGCGGGGGTCGAGCAGTACTTC. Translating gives CASSSRAGVEQYF. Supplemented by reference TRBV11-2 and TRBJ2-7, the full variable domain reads EAGVAQSPRYKIIEKRQSVAFWCNPISGHATLYWYQQILGQGPKLLIQFQNNGVVDDSQLPKDRFSAERLKGVDSTLKIQPAKLEDSAVYLCASSSRAGVEQYFGPGTRLTVT.

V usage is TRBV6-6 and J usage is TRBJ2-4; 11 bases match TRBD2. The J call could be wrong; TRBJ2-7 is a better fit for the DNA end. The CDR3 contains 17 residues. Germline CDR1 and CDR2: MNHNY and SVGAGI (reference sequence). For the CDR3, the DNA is TGTGCCAGCAGTTACACCCATGGACTAGCGGGCTCCTACGAGCAGTACTTC. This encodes CASSYTHGLAGSYEQYF.

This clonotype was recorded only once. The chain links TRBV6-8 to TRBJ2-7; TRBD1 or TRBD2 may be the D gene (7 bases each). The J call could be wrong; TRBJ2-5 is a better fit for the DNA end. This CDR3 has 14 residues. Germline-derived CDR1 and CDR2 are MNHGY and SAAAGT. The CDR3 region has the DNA TGTGCCAGCAGTGCCGGGGGAGGGGGCGAGACCCAGTACTTC. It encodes CASSAGGGGETQYF.

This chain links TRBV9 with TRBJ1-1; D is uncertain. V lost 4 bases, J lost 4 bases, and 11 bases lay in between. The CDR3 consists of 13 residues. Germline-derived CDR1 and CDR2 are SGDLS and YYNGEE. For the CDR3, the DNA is TGTGCCAGCAGCCCCCGCCGGGGCACTGAAGCTTTCTTT. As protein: CASSPRRGTEAFF. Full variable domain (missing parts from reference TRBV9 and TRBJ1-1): DSGVTQTPKHLITATGQRVTLRCSPRSGDLSVYWYQQSLDQGLQFLIQYYNGEERAKGNILERFSAQQFPDLHSELNLSSLELGDSALYFCASSPRRGTEAFFGQGTRLTVV.

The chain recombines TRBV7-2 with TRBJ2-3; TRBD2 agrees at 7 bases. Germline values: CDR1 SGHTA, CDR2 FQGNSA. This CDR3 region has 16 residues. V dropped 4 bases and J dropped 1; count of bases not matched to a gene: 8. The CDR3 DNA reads TGTGCCAGCAGCTCGAACCCGGCGGGAGGCACAGATACGCAGTATTTT. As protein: CASSSNPAGGTDTQYF.

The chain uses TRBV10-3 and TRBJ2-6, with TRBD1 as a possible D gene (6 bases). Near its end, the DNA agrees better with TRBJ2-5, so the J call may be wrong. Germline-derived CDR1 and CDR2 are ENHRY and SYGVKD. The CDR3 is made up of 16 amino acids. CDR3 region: CAISESSLGGIETQYF. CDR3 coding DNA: TGTGCCATCAGTGAGTCGTCTTTAGGGGGAATAGAGACCCAGTACTTC.

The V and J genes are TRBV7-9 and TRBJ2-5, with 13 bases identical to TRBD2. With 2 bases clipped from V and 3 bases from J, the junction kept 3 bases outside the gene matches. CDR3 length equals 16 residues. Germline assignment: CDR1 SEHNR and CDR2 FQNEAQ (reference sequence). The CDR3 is CASSLLGLAGKETQYF. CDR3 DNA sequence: TGTGCCAGCAGCTTATTGGGACTAGCGGGGAAAGAGACCCAGTACTTC.

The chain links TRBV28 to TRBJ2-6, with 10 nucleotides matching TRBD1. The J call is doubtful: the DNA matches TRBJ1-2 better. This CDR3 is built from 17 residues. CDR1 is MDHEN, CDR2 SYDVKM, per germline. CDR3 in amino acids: CASSLRTGTGVIYGYTF. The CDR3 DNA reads TGTGCCAGCAGTTTACGTACCGGGACAGGGGTTATATATGGCTACACCTTC.

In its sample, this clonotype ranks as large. In DNA, the CDR3 is TGTGCCAGCAGCTTAGGGTTGGGTATAGGGCTGTTTTTT. It is translated as CASSLGLGIGLFF. The V gene is TRBV7-2, the J gene TRBJ2-2; D gene ambiguous. The germline gives CDR1 SGHTA, CDR2 FQGNSA. The germline V and J ends were trimmed by 1 base and 13 bases, with 13 bases remaining between them. This CDR3 has 13 residues.

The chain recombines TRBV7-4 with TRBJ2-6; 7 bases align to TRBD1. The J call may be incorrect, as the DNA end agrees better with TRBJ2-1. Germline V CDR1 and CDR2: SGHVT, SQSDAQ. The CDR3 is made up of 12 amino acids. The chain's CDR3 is CASSLGGQEQFF. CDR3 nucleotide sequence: TGTGCCAGCAGCTTAGGGGGACAGGAGCAGTTCTTC.

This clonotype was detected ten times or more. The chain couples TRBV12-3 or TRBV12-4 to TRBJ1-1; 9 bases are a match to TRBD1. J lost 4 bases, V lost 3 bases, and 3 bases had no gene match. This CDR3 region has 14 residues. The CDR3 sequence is CASSFDRGFTEAFF. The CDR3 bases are TGTGCCAGCAGTTTTGACAGGGGGTTCACTGAAGCTTTCTTT.

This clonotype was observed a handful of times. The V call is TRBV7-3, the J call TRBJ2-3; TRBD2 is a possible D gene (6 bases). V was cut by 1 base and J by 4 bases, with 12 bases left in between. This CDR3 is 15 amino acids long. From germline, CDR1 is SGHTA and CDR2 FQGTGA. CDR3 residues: CASSLSGPGADTQYF. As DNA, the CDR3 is TGTGCCAGCAGCTTAAGTGGCCCGGGGGCAGATACGCAGTATTTT. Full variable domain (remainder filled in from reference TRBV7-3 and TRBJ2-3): GAGVSQTPSNKVTEKGKYVELRCDPISGHTALYWYRQSLGQGPEFLIYFQGTGAADDSGLPNDRFFAVRPEGSVSTLKIQRTERGDSAVYLCASSLSGPGADTQYFGPGTRLTVL.

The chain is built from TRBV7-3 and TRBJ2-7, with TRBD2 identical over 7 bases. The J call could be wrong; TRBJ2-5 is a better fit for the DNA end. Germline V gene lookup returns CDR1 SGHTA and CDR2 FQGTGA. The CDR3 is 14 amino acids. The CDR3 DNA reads TGTGCCAGCAGGTTAGCGGGCGCTCGGGAGACCCAGTACTTC. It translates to CASRLAGARETQYF.

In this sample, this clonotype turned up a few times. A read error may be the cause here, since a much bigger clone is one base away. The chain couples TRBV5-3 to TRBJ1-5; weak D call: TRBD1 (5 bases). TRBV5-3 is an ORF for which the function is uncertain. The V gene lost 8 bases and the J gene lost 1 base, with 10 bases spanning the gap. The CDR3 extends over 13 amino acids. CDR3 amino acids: CASSRDSNQPQHF. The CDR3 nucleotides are TGTGCCAGCAGCAGGGACAGCAATCAGCCCCAGCATTTT.